These T cell receptor beta chains were read from a single sample in a study of blood T cell repertoires in COVID-19. Using immunoSEQ multiplex PCR, the repertoire was profiled, and TCRdb retains in-frame clones only, with some absent. Of 250,000 to 350,000 clones listed, around 82% are singletons. Sequencing used peripheral blood. These receptors all come from a woman aged 45-65 years with acute or convalescent COVID-19. Each CDR3 is given with its conserved first and last residue. Each record gives: V gene, J gene, clone size, CDR3 protein. Where a row states a size, it is once, few, many or the class of an expanded clone; other rows omit it.

v_call: TRBV29-1; j_call: TRBJ2-7; clone_size: .; cdr3_aa: CSVAPLQGKPEQYF
v_call: TRBV5-1; j_call: TRBJ1-4; clone_size: .; cdr3_aa: CASSLSGYNEKLFF
v_call: TRBV24-1; j_call: TRBJ2-3; clone_size: .; cdr3_aa: CATSEGQGITDTQYF
v_call: TRBV18; j_call: TRBJ1-1; clone_size: few; cdr3_aa: CASSPGGGLAEAFF
v_call: TRBV18; j_call: TRBJ1-6; clone_size: .; cdr3_aa: CASSDRTGGNSPLHF
v_call: TRBV3-1/TRBV3-2; j_call: TRBJ1-1; clone_size: once; cdr3_aa: CASSQSRQGNTEAFF
v_call: TRBV6-5; j_call: TRBJ1-6; clone_size: once; cdr3_aa: CASSPQGYSPLHF
v_call: TRBV9; j_call: TRBJ1-3; clone_size: .; cdr3_aa: CASSSPTGIDAQGNTIYF
v_call: TRBV18; j_call: TRBJ1-1; clone_size: .; cdr3_aa: CASSGFRDRGSNTEAFF
v_call: TRBV5-1; j_call: TRBJ2-6; clone_size: .; cdr3_aa: CASSLGFGAQGVFGANVLTF
v_call: TRBV28; j_call: TRBJ1-2; clone_size: once; cdr3_aa: CASSFTSGQGNGYTF
v_call: TRBV10-2; j_call: TRBJ1-1; clone_size: once; cdr3_aa: CASSGQGVGTEAFF
v_call: TRBV11-2; j_call: TRBJ1-3; clone_size: .; cdr3_aa: CASSQGRGSGNTIYF
v_call: TRBV27; j_call: TRBJ1-2; clone_size: .; cdr3_aa: CASSFRQEANGYTF
v_call: TRBV19; j_call: TRBJ2-3; clone_size: .; cdr3_aa: CASSIDPLTDTQYF
v_call: TRBV11-3; j_call: TRBJ2-1; clone_size: .; cdr3_aa: CASSLGVSGRIEQFF
v_call: TRBV30; j_call: TRBJ2-3; clone_size: .; cdr3_aa: CAWSLAGGPDTQYF
v_call: TRBV7-9; j_call: TRBJ1-3; clone_size: .; cdr3_aa: CASSSGDIYGNTIYF
v_call: TRBV24-1; j_call: TRBJ1-5; clone_size: few; cdr3_aa: CATSDPGDQPQHF
v_call: TRBV3-1/TRBV3-2; j_call: TRBJ2-7; clone_size: .; cdr3_aa: CASSQRQRSSYEQYF
v_call: TRBV19; j_call: TRBJ1-1; clone_size: .; cdr3_aa: CASRGDSDTEAFF
v_call: TRBV7-2; j_call: TRBJ2-2; clone_size: .; cdr3_aa: CASSRSGGNTGELFF
v_call: TRBV7-8; j_call: TRBJ2-1; clone_size: .; cdr3_aa: CASSLALGANNEQFF
v_call: TRBV6-1; j_call: TRBJ1-2; clone_size: .; cdr3_aa: CASSEALGAEGYTF
v_call: TRBV9; j_call: TRBJ2-1; clone_size: .; cdr3_aa: CASSVVGGADNEQFF
v_call: TRBV6-1; j_call: TRBJ2-7; clone_size: .; cdr3_aa: CASSEYAFSGARWYF
v_call: TRBV2; j_call: TRBJ1-5; clone_size: few; cdr3_aa: CASSTGGHQPQHF
v_call: TRBV5-1; j_call: TRBJ2-2; clone_size: .; cdr3_aa: CASSLQGLETGELFF
v_call: TRBV18; j_call: TRBJ2-4; clone_size: .; cdr3_aa: CASSPERNKNIQYF